These T cell receptor beta chains were read from a single sample in a study of blood T cells in healthy people across ages. Using its own MiXCR run on the 5' RACE reads, TCRdb lists one record per CDR3 protein. This table has 1.4 million or so distinct CDR3 sequences, around 40% appearing once. Sample: blood. These receptors were obtained from a woman between 18 and 29 years old in good health. Each CDR3 is given with its conserved first and last residue. Fields, in order: D gene, J gene, clone size, V gene, CDR3 protein, CDR3 DNA. The D gene is left open where the match is weak. Clone size appears in some rows only: once, few, many, or a class for an expanded clone.

- TRBJ1-5 - TRBV30 CAWSVRLSGGQPQHF TGTGCCTGGAGTGTACGCCTCAGTGGGGGCCAGCCCCAGCATTTT
TRBD2 TRBJ2-3 many TRBV24-1 CATSDIWTSGSTDTQYF TGTGCCACCAGTGACATCTGGACTAGCGGGAGTACAGATACGCAGTATTTT
- TRBJ2-2 - TRBV12-3/TRBV12-4 CASSPRIWDRTGELFF TGTGCCAGCAGTCCCAGAATATGGGACCGCACCGGGGAGCTGTTTTTT
- TRBJ1-1 - TRBV27 CASSLFYSLRGMNTEAFF TGTGCCAGCAGTTTATTTTACTCACTTAGGGGTATGAACACTGAAGCTTTCTTT
- TRBJ2-6 - TRBV6-2/TRBV6-3 CASRKLGRYANVLTF TGTGCCAGCAGAAAACTTGGGCGTTATGCCAACGTCCTGACTTTC
- TRBJ2-1 - TRBV6-2/TRBV6-3 CASSYIVREQFF TGTGCCAGCAGTTACATAGTCCGGGAGCAGTTCTTC
TRBD1 TRBJ1-4 few TRBV7-2 CASSLALRGQGEKLFF TGTGCCAGCAGCTTAGCGCTCAGGGGGCAGGGTGAAAAACTGTTTTTT
TRBD2 TRBJ2-7 - TRBV10-3 CAISLAGGAYEQYF TGTGCCATCAGTTTAGCGGGAGGGGCCTACGAGCAGTACTTC
- TRBJ2-1 few TRBV12-3/TRBV12-4 CASSAGFLYNEQFF TGTGCCAGCAGCGCGGGGTTCCTCTACAATGAGCAGTTCTTC
- TRBJ1-2 - TRBV28 CASSLSARVYGYTF TGTGCCAGCAGTTTATCCGCCAGGGTCTATGGCTACACCTTC